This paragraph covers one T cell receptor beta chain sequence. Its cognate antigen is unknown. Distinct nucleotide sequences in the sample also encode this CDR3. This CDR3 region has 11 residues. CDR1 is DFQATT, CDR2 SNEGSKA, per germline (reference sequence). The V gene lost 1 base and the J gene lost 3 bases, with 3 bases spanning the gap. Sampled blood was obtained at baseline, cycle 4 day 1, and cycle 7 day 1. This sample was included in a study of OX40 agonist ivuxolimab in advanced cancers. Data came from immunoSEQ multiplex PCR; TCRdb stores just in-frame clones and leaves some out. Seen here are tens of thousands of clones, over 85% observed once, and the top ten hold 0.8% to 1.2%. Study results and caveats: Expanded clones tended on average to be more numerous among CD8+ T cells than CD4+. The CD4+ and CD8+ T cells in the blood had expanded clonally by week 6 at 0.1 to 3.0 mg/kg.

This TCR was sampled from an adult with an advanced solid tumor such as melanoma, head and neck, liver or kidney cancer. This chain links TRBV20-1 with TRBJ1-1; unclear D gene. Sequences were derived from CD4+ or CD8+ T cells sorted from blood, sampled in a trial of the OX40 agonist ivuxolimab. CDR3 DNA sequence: TGCAGTGCTAGAGGGGACACTGAAGCTTTCTTT. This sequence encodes CSARGDTEAFF.